This T cell receptor beta chain appears in the sequencing data of a study of blood T cells in healthy people across ages. General study results and limits: More naive CD4+ cells and higher diversity marked long-lived donors relative to aged donors.

With a J-beta primer mix and a sample-barcoded 5' primer, a second PCR ran 7 to 11 cycles. The authors tagged each cDNA molecule using a template-switch adaptor with 12 random nucleotides. TCRdb itself ran the 5' RACE reads through MiXCR, one entry per CDR3 protein. The sample lists 780,000 or so distinct CDR3 sequences, around 50% occurring once. The draw of peripheral blood yielded about 10 milliliters from each donor. The authors isolated at least 6.5 million PBMCs per sample. About this clonotype itself: What it binds is not known.

Sequenced: blood. The TCR originated in a man aged 35-49 years in good health.

CDR3 bases: TGCAGTGCTAGATCAAGGACAGGGGGTCCGGAGACCCAGTACTTC. It yields the protein CSARSRTGGPETQYF. V usage is TRBV20-1 and J usage is TRBJ2-5, with TRBD1 matching 10 bases. The V and J ends lost 2 bases and 5 bases, in that order; junction bases with no gene match: 8. The CDR3 covers 15 residues. Germline V lookup: CDR1 DFQATT, CDR2 SNEGSKA (reference sequence).